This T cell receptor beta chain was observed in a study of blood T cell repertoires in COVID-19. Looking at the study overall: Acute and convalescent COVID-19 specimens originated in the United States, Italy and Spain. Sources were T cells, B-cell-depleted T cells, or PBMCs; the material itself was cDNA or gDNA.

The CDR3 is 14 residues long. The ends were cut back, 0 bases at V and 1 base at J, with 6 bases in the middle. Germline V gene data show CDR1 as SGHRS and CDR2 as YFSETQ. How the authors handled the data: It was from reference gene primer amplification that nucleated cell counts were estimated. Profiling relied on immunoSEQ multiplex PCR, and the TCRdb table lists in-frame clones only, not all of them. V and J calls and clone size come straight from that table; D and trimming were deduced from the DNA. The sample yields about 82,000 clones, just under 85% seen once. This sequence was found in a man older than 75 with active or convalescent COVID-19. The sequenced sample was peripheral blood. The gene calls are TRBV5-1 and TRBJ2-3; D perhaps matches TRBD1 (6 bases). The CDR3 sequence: CASSLGGRTDTQYF. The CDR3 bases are TGCGCCAGCAGCTTGGGGGGGCGCACAGATACGCAGTATTTT.